This TCR beta chain derives from a study of cytomegalovirus exposure and HLA in healthy donors. The CDR3 is 16 amino acids. V gave up 4 bases and J gave up 4 bases; unmatched junction bases: 10. In germline, CDR1 is MGHRA, CDR2 YSYEKL. The PCR ran on 60 Vbeta and 13 Jbeta primers. Assay: immunoSEQ multiplex PCR; the TCRdb copy retains only in-frame clones and omits some. The data contain about 120,000 clones, about three quarters of them singletons. Study-level results: In vitro testing confirmed a few CMV-associated chains as specific for CMV antigens. A later analysis reported that several of the most significant clusters appeared to be linked to common viral pathogens, among them Epstein-Barr virus. Researchers counted around 180 TCR beta chains as cytomegalovirus-associated.

For this clone: No antigen is known for it. Here the CDR3 omits its conserved ending phenylalanine or tryptophan, so a read error is the likely source.

Sequenced input: PBMCs. The receptor's source is a man between 60 and 70 years old in good health and CMV-seropositive. V is TRBV4-1 and J is TRBJ1-1; TRBD1 aligns across 9 bases. The CDR3 DNA sequence: TGCGCCAGCAGCCCCCAAGGTGGGACAGGGAGCACTGAAGCTTTCCTT. It yields the protein CASSPQGGTGSTEAFL.